The rows below give T cell receptor beta chains drawn from one sample of a study of T cell responses to AZD1222 COVID-19 vaccine. Generated by immunoSEQ multiplex PCR, the TCRdb table keeps only in-frame clones and is missing some. The sample includes 70,000 to 95,000 clones, about 90% of them seen just once. Sequenced here: peripheral blood, sampled 28 days after the second AZD1222 dose. These receptors were taken from an adult who received the AZD1222 COVID-19 vaccine. Both conserved end residues are part of each CDR3. The order of the fields is D gene, clone size, V gene, J gene, CDR3 protein, CDR3 DNA. A D gene is named only where the DNA matches it firmly. The listing skips clone size in some rows; elsewhere it reads once, few, many or a size class.

>TRBD1|.|TRBV25-1|TRBJ1-2
CASSKGTGGPYGYTF
TGTGCCAGCAGTAAAGGGACAGGGGGCCCCTATGGCTACACCTTC
>.|.|TRBV2|TRBJ1-5
CASTWDTANNQPQHF
TGTGCCAGCACATGGGACACTGCAAACAATCAGCCCCAGCATTTT
>TRBD1|.|TRBV12-5|TRBJ2-7
CASGRQGPPYEQYF
TGTGCTAGTGGACGACAGGGCCCTCCCTACGAGCAGTACTTC
>.|.|TRBV7-6|TRBJ2-3
CASSLSSDTQYF
TGTGCCAGCAGCTTATCATCAGATACGCAGTATTTT
>.|once|TRBV19|TRBJ1-1
CASSISGDLAEAFF
TGTGCCAGTAGTATATCAGGGGACTTGGCTGAAGCTTTCTTT
>TRBD1|few|TRBV15|TRBJ1-1
CATSPRDRGWNTEAFF
TGTGCCACCAGCCCCCGGGACAGGGGGTGGAACACTGAAGCTTTCTTT
>.|.|TRBV10-3|TRBJ1-1
CAIRLTGNTEAFF
TGTGCCATCAGGTTGACAGGGAACACTGAAGCTTTCTTT
>TRBD1|.|TRBV11-1|TRBJ2-3
CASSRDRENTQYF
TGTGCCAGCAGCAGGGACAGGGAAAATACGCAGTATTTT
>.|once|TRBV9|TRBJ1-1
CASSAAANTEAFF
TGTGCCAGCAGCGCGGCGGCGAACACTGAAGCTTTCTTT
>TRBD1|.|TRBV18|TRBJ1-2
CASSPRVGQGGQSNYGYTF
TGTGCCAGCTCACCACGGGTCGGGCAGGGGGGCCAGTCTAACTATGGCTACACCTTC
>.|.|TRBV7-3|TRBJ1-2
CASSYNRVHGYTF
TGTGCCAGCAGCTATAACAGGGTCCATGGCTACACCTTC
>.|few|TRBV5-7|TRBJ2-7
CASSWSWLRDEYEQYF
TGTGCCAGCAGCTGGTCTTGGTTGCGGGATGAATACGAGCAGTACTTC
>.|.|TRBV7-6|TRBJ1-6
CASSRPGLNSPLHF
TGTGCCAGCAGCCGTCCGGGGCTCAATTCACCCCTCCACTTT
>.|once|TRBV28|TRBJ1-5
CASLGHGNQPQHF
TGTGCCAGCTTAGGGCACGGCAATCAGCCCCAGCATTTT
>TRBD1|once|TRBV7-6|TRBJ1-2
CASSSPGQGHYGYTF
TGTGCCAGCAGCTCTCCGGGACAGGGACACTATGGCTACACCTTC
>TRBD1|.|TRBV5-1|TRBJ1-1
CASSVSTGTTEAFF
TGCGCCAGCAGCGTCTCGACAGGGACCACTGAAGCTTTCTTT
>.|.|TRBV20-1|TRBJ1-1
CSLTLNTEAFF
TGCAGTTTGACACTGAACACTGAAGCTTTCTTT
>.|.|TRBV6-1|TRBJ2-5
CASSERAYQETQYF
TGTGCCAGCAGTGAACGCGCATACCAAGAGACCCAGTACTTC
>TRBD1|.|TRBV5-1|TRBJ2-1
CASSLGDSPVYNEQFF
TGCGCCAGCAGCTTGGGGGACAGTCCGGTGTACAATGAGCAGTTCTTC
>.|.|TRBV19|TRBJ1-5
CASRMKGLGNQPQHF
TGTGCCAGCAGAATGAAAGGTTTAGGGAATCAGCCCCAGCATTTT
>.|.|TRBV5-4|TRBJ2-5
CASLEGGGGKETQYF
TGTGCCAGCCTAGAGGGGGGGGGCGGTAAAGAGACCCAGTACTTC
>.|few|TRBV19|TRBJ1-5
CATEMAGYSNQPQHF
TGTGCCACCGAAATGGCGGGATATAGCAATCAGCCCCAGCATTTT
>.|.|TRBV30|TRBJ1-1
CAYRHDADTEAFF
TGTGCCTACAGACACGATGCGGACACTGAAGCTTTCTTT
>.|.|TRBV11-2|TRBJ1-2
CASSLAPGANYGYTF
TGTGCCAGCAGCTTAGCCCCAGGTGCTAACTATGGCTACACCTTC
>.|.|TRBV3-1/TRBV3-2|TRBJ1-1
CASSQGTNTEAFF
TGTGCCAGCAGCCAAGGAACGAACACTGAAGCTTTCTTT
>TRBD1|.|TRBV6-2/TRBV6-3|TRBJ2-5
CASSPRDRDNQETQYF
TGTGCCAGCAGCCCCAGGGACAGGGATAACCAAGAGACCCAGTACTTC
>.|.|TRBV1|TRBJ2-5
CTSSQARGRGVETQYF
TGCACCAGCAGCCAAGCTCGCGGGAGGGGTGTGGAGACCCAGTACTTC
>TRBD1|.|TRBV27|TRBJ1-5
CASSMTGGWYSNQPQHF
TGTGCCAGCAGTATGACAGGGGGATGGTATAGCAATCAGCCCCAGCATTTT
>.|.|TRBV12-3/TRBV12-4|TRBJ2-3
CASSTRDNGPQYF
TGTGCCAGCAGTACCCGGGACAACGGTCCGCAGTATTTT
>.|few|TRBV13|TRBJ1-3
CASSLRRSGNTIYF
TGTGCCAGCAGCTTAAGAAGGTCTGGAAACACCATATATTTT
>TRBD2|.|TRBV5-1|TRBJ2-1
CASASGRASEQFF
TGCGCCAGCGCTAGCGGGAGGGCTAGCGAGCAGTTCTTC
>.|.|TRBV24-1|TRBJ2-2
CATKVGPTGELFF
TGTGCCACCAAGGTGGGACCCACCGGGGAGCTGTTTTTT
>.|.|TRBV9|TRBJ2-2
CASSVGRGATGELFF
TGTGCCAGCAGCGTGGGGCGGGGAGCCACCGGGGAGCTGTTTTTT
>.|.|TRBV30|TRBJ1-5
CAWSLDSSNQPQHF
TGTGCCTGGAGTCTTGACTCTAGCAATCAGCCCCAGCATTTT
>.|.|TRBV18|TRBJ2-2
CASSPRSGSSELFF
TGTGCCAGCTCACCAAGAAGTGGCAGTTCAGAGCTGTTTTTT
>.|.|TRBV30|TRBJ1-1
CAWSGQEAFF
TGTGCCTGGAGTGGGCAGGAAGCTTTCTTT
>TRBD1|.|TRBV2|TRBJ1-4
CAGKGTGREKLFF
TGTGCCGGCAAAGGGACAGGTCGGGAAAAACTGTTTTTT
>TRBD1|.|TRBV5-6|TRBJ2-7
CASSRDSRYEQYF
TGTGCCAGCAGCAGGGACAGCCGGTACGAGCAGTACTTC
>.|.|TRBV7-9|TRBJ1-2
CASSSRRTRRGYTF
TGTGCCAGCAGCTCTCGTCGGACCCGTCGGGGCTACACCTTC
>.|.|TRBV10-3|TRBJ2-1
CAISESDVEQFF
TGTGCCATCAGTGAGTCGGACGTGGAGCAGTTCTTC
>.|.|TRBV28|TRBJ1-2
CASSLWGVSNYGYTF
TGTGCCAGCAGTCTTTGGGGGGTTTCTAACTATGGCTACACCTTC
>TRBD1|.|TRBV7-6|TRBJ1-3
CASSSRTGTGNTIYF
TGTGCCAGCAGCTCCCGGACAGGAACTGGAAACACCATATATTTT
>.|.|TRBV5-1|TRBJ1-3
CASSLGSTRQGQGNTIYF
TGCGCCAGCAGCTTGGGATCCACCAGGCAGGGACAAGGAAACACCATATATTTT
>.|.|TRBV2|TRBJ1-2
CASSEAGDGYTF
TGTGCCAGCAGTGAGGCAGGGGATGGCTACACCTTC
>TRBD1|.|TRBV27|TRBJ2-7
CASSPGQVPYEQYF
TGTGCCAGCAGTCCAGGACAGGTACCCTACGAGCAGTACTTC
>.|.|TRBV19|TRBJ1-2
CASTPLGVYGYTF
TGTGCCAGTACCCCGCTCGGGGTCTATGGCTACACCTTC
>.|.|TRBV7-9|TRBJ2-1
CASSPTLGSYNEQFF
TGTGCCAGCAGCCCGACACTCGGCTCCTACAATGAGCAGTTCTTC
>.|.|TRBV10-3|TRBJ1-6
CATCSSSYNSPLHF
TGTGCCACTTGCAGTAGCTCCTATAATTCACCCCTCCACTTT
>TRBD2|.|TRBV18|TRBJ2-7
CASSPQRDVYYEQYF
TGTGCCAGCTCACCACAGCGGGACGTATACTACGAGCAGTACTTC
>.|.|TRBV7-6|TRBJ1-1
CASSSQGTTSNTEAFF
TGTGCCAGCAGCTCCCAGGGGACCACTTCGAACACTGAAGCTTTCTTT
>.|.|TRBV30|TRBJ2-7
CAWTRPHGYEQYF
TGTGCCTGGACCCGACCCCACGGGTACGAGCAGTACTTC
>TRBD2|.|TRBV28|TRBJ2-2
CASSSRAGGFYPGELFF
TGTGCCAGCAGTTCGCGGGCGGGGGGTTTCTACCCCGGGGAGCTGTTTTTT
>TRBD1|.|TRBV30|TRBJ2-7
CACPGKGAKSYEQYF
TGTGCCTGCCCTGGGAAGGGGGCTAAATCCTACGAGCAGTACTTC
>TRBD2|.|TRBV6-5|TRBJ2-3
CASSYGGGRADTQYF
TGTGCCAGCAGTTACGGCGGGGGGCGGGCAGATACGCAGTATTTT
>TRBD1|.|TRBV5-6|TRBJ2-1
CASSFRDRDYNEQFF
TGTGCCAGCAGCTTCCGGGACAGGGACTACAATGAGCAGTTCTTC
>TRBD2|.|TRBV7-9|TRBJ2-5
CASSWGLAGIQETQYF
TGTGCCAGCAGCTGGGGGCTAGCGGGGATACAAGAGACCCAGTACTTC
>.|.|TRBV2|TRBJ1-6
CASSGVTGNNSPLHF
TGTGCCAGCAGTGGAGTGACAGGAAATAATTCACCCCTCCACTTT
>.|.|TRBV7-3|TRBJ1-2
CASSLEGQAMSYTF
TGTGCCAGCAGCTTAGAGGGGCAAGCTATGAGCTACACCTTC
>.|.|TRBV3-1/TRBV3-2|TRBJ1-1
CASSQDFNVYEAFF
TGTGCCAGCAGCCAAGACTTTAACGTATATGAAGCTTTCTTT